A selection of T cell receptor beta chains follows, all from one sample in a study of blood T cell repertoires in COVID-19. Using immunoSEQ multiplex PCR, the repertoire was profiled, and TCRdb retains in-frame clones only, with some absent. The sample comprises around 31,000 clones, about 86% of which are singletons, and approximately 24% rests with the top ten. The sequencing input was peripheral blood. The receptors here all came from a human donor with active COVID-19. The donor label of this sample is uncertain. Both conserved end residues are part of each CDR3. The D gene is left open where the match is weak. Clone size, where shown, is once, few, many, or a class for clones that have expanded.

TGTGCCATCAGTGAGAGTAGGCTAGCGGGTCTAGGTGGGGCCAACGTCCTGACTTTC CAISESRLAGLGGANVLTF TRBV10-3 - TRBJ2-6 TRBD2
TGTGCCATCAGTATTACAGGGGGCAGTGAAGCTTTCTTT CAISITGGSEAFF TRBV10-3 - TRBJ1-1 TRBD1
TGTGCCAGCTCACCACAGCGAGGGTTCTCCGGAAACACCATATATTTT CASSPQRGFSGNTIYF TRBV18 - TRBJ1-3 -
TGCGCCAGCTACTCAAGCACAGTACCATTCTCCTACGAGCAGTACTTC CASYSSTVPFSYEQYF TRBV5-1 - TRBJ2-7 -
TGCGCCAGCAGCCCCGGTCCTCCCCGATCCTATAATTCACCCCTCCACTTT CASSPGPPRSYNSPLHF TRBV4-1 few TRBJ1-6 -
TGTGCCAGCAGTTTAAGCCGCGGGAGCGGCGCCGGGGAGCTGTTTTTT CASSLSRGSGAGELFF TRBV27 - TRBJ2-2 TRBD2
TGCGCCAGCAGCCGCGTAAAATTATCAGGGGGTAGCACAGATACGCAGTATTTT CASSRVKLSGGSTDTQYF TRBV4-3 - TRBJ2-3 TRBD1
TGTGCCAGCAGAACAACAGGGGGGACCAACTATGGCTACACCTTC CASRTTGGTNYGYTF TRBV6-5 once TRBJ1-2 TRBD1
TGTGCTAGTGGACTGACTACCGCGGAGACCCAGTACTTC CASGLTTAETQYF TRBV12-5 - TRBJ2-5 -
TGTGCCTGGGCAGGGGAGCGAACAACTGAAGCTTTCTTT CAWAGERTTEAFF TRBV30 - TRBJ1-1 -
TGTGCCAGCTCGGACAGGGGTGGCGGCTACACCTTC CASSDRGGGYTF TRBV18 few TRBJ1-2 TRBD1
TGTGCCAGCTCACCAGGACTAGCGGGGGCAGATACGCAGTATTTT CASSPGLAGADTQYF TRBV18 - TRBJ2-3 TRBD2
TGTGCCAGCAGCTTAGCAGGGGGCTACGAGCAGTACTTC CASSLAGGYEQYF TRBV7-2 - TRBJ2-7 -
TGTGCCACCAGCAGAGTCAGGGGTGGGATCGAGCAGTACTTC CATSRVRGGIEQYF TRBV15 - TRBJ2-7 -
TGTGCCAGCTCACCACCGACAGGAGGCTCCTACGAGCAGTACTTC CASSPPTGGSYEQYF TRBV18 - TRBJ2-7 -
TGTGCCAGCAGCTTGGGGGAGGTGGATGGCTACACCTTC CASSLGEVDGYTF TRBV5-4 - TRBJ1-2 -
TGTGCCAGCAGCGTAGCTACGGTGACACCGCCGGGACTAGCGGGAGGAATCTACGAGCAGTACTTC CASSVATVTPPGLAGGIYEQYF TRBV9 - TRBJ2-7 TRBD2
TGTGCCAGCAGTTCCCGGGATACGCAGTATTTT CASSSRDTQYF TRBV12-3/TRBV12-4 - TRBJ2-3 -
TGTGCCTGGAGTGCCCGGGACAGACGAAGCAATCAGCCCCAGCATTTT CAWSARDRRSNQPQHF TRBV30 once TRBJ1-5 TRBD1
TGTGCCAGCAGCCTCGCGGGGGAAGGCAATCAGCCCCAGCATTTT CASSLAGEGNQPQHF TRBV28 - TRBJ1-5 -
TGTGCCAGCAGAGCGACAGCTGTCACTGAAGCTTTCTTT CASRATAVTEAFF TRBV6-5 - TRBJ1-1 -
TGTGCCAGCAACGGGAGGGGCAATCAGCCCCAGCATTTT CASNGRGNQPQHF TRBV2 - TRBJ1-5 -
TGTGCCAGCAGCTTTGCCGGGGGGTTAACAGATACGCAGTATTTT CASSFAGGLTDTQYF TRBV7-3 once TRBJ2-3 TRBD2
TGTGCCAGCAGTCCCCTTGACGAGCAGTACTTC CASSPLDEQYF TRBV12-3/TRBV12-4 - TRBJ2-7 -
TGTGCCAGCAGGGGGGGATTAGGGGCAGATACGCAGTATTTT CASRGGLGADTQYF TRBV6-5 - TRBJ2-3 -
TGTGCCATCAGAAAGCGGGGGGGCCTAAAAAATAGCACAGATACGCAGTATTTT CAIRKRGGLKNSTDTQYF TRBV10-3 - TRBJ2-3 TRBD2
TGTGCCTGGAGTGCCCTAGCGGGGGTGGCAGATACGCAGTATTTT CAWSALAGVADTQYF TRBV30 - TRBJ2-3 TRBD2
TGCGCCAGCAGCCTAGGGTACAGGGTAAAGGGGGATCAGCCCCAGCATTTT CASSLGYRVKGDQPQHF TRBV4-1 - TRBJ1-5 -
TGTGCCAGCAGTTATGATACTAGCGGGAGTTATCCCCGCTCCTACGAGCAGTACTTC CASSYDTSGSYPRSYEQYF TRBV6-2/TRBV6-3 - TRBJ2-7 TRBD2
TGTGCCAGCAGCCCAGGGGCGGTGAACTATGGCTACACCTTC CASSPGAVNYGYTF TRBV7-9 once TRBJ1-2 -
TGTGCCAGCAGCGTAGAAGCTAGCGGAACCTACGAGCAGTACTTC CASSVEASGTYEQYF TRBV9 - TRBJ2-7 TRBD2
TGTGCTAGTGGTTCGGTTCAGGGACAGATCACAGATACGCAGTATTTT CASGSVQGQITDTQYF TRBV12-5 - TRBJ2-3 TRBD1
TGTGCCAGCAGCATCGGGACTAGCGGGAGGAGGAGAAACACCGGGGAGCTGTTTTTT CASSIGTSGRRRNTGELFF TRBV9 - TRBJ2-2 TRBD2
TGCGCCAGCAGTATTGACCAGGGGGCAGGGCAGCCCCAGCATTTT CASSIDQGAGQPQHF TRBV10-2 - TRBJ1-5 TRBD1
TGTGCCAGTCTCCGGGACACGAACTATGGCTACACCTTC CASLRDTNYGYTF TRBV19 - TRBJ1-2 -
TGTGCCAGCTCAGGCGCGCGACTCCCTAACACCGGGGAGCTGTTTTTT CASSGARLPNTGELFF TRBV18 - TRBJ2-2 -
TGCGCCAGCAGAGCTGTCGGTACAGGCGTCTCTGGAAACACCATATATTTT CASRAVGTGVSGNTIYF TRBV4-1 - TRBJ1-3 -
TGTGCCAGCTCACTGGGCACGCGCTCCTACGAGCAGTACTTC CASSLGTRSYEQYF TRBV18 - TRBJ2-7 -
TGTGCCAGCAGCTTATTCTCGGGGAGCTTTAATGAAAAACTGTTTTTT CASSLFSGSFNEKLFF TRBV11-3 - TRBJ1-4 -
TGTGCTAGTGGTTTGGTAGTCTCCCTAGCGGCCACGCAGTATTTT CASGLVVSLAATQYF TRBV12-5 - TRBJ2-3 TRBD2
TGTGCCAGCAGTTTATGGGGAGGGGGAAACTATGGCTACACCTTC CASSLWGGGNYGYTF TRBV27 - TRBJ1-2 -
TGTGCCAGTAGTATACTAGCGGGACAAGAGACCCAGTACTTC CASSILAGQETQYF TRBV19 - TRBJ2-5 TRBD2
TGCGCCAGCAGCCAAGAGGGTAGCGGGCCCTACGAGCAGTACTTC CASSQEGSGPYEQYF TRBV4-3 - TRBJ2-7 TRBD2
TGTGCCAGCAGCCCCTCCCTCCCGGGGTCGGAGACCCAGTACTTC CASSPSLPGSETQYF TRBV6-2/TRBV6-3 once TRBJ2-5 -
TGTGCCAGCAGCCCCCAAATCATAGCGAACACCGGGGAGCTGTTTTTT CASSPQIIANTGELFF TRBV14 - TRBJ2-2 -
TGTGCCAGCAGCTTACAACCCGGGACTAGCGCGTGGGCAGATACGCAGTATTTT CASSLQPGTSAWADTQYF TRBV5-4 few TRBJ2-3 TRBD2
TGTGCCAGCAGCGTAGTAGCAGGGTCCAAAAACATTCAGTACTTC CASSVVAGSKNIQYF TRBV9 few TRBJ2-4 -
TGTGCCAGCAGTGGGGGCCTTAGGCACACCCTCCACTTT CASSGGLRHTLHF TRBV12-3/TRBV12-4 few TRBJ1-6 -
TGTGCCAGCAGCTTGGGACAGGGAAACATTCAGTACTTC CASSLGQGNIQYF TRBV7-2 once TRBJ2-4 TRBD1
TGCGCCAGCAGTCAATCAGGGACAGGGGTCCCAGATACGCAGTATTTT CASSQSGTGVPDTQYF TRBV23-1 - TRBJ2-3 TRBD1
TGTGCCAGCAGTGTTATTAAGAACACTGAAGCTTTCTTT CASSVIKNTEAFF TRBV14 - TRBJ1-1 -
TGTGCCTGGACTACTCCAGGGACTCCACCCTACGAGCAGTACTTC CAWTTPGTPPYEQYF TRBV30 - TRBJ2-7 -
TGCAGTGCTGCCCCAGGGGGCGAGCAGTACTTC CSAAPGGEQYF TRBV20-1 - TRBJ2-7 TRBD1
TGTGCCTGGAGTGTACAGGGGGCTAACTATGGCTACACCTTC CAWSVQGANYGYTF TRBV30 - TRBJ1-2 TRBD1
TGCGCCAGCAGCCGACAGGGGCCCTACGAGCAGTACTTC CASSRQGPYEQYF TRBV5-1 medium-sized TRBJ2-7 TRBD1
TGTGCCAGCAGCTTGGGTACGGGTAATGAAAAACTGTTTTTT CASSLGTGNEKLFF TRBV5-5 - TRBJ1-4 -
TGTGCCAGCCGGGAGGGAGGGTCTTCACCCCTCCACTTT CASREGGSSPLHF TRBV27 - TRBJ1-6 -
TGTGCCAGCAGTTTAGGGACCGGGGGGCAAGGTGAAGCTTTCTTT CASSLGTGGQGEAFF TRBV27 - TRBJ1-1 -